A selection of T cell receptor beta chains follows, all from one sample in a study of T cell repertoires in cytomegalovirus infection. Each CDR3 protein gets one entry after TCRdb re-called the reads with MiXCR. This table has a few hundred thousand distinct CDR3 sequences, roughly 13% appearing once. Sequencing was carried out using PBMCs. Every receptor here comes from a human donor in good health (CMV status not recorded). Some clones in this sample may be carry-over from other donors' samples. The CDR3 runs from the conserved cysteine through the conserved F or W. D genes are given only for firm matches. Not every row has a clone size; where given, it reads once, few, many or a size class.

>.|many|TRBV7-9|TRBJ1-1|14
TGTGCCAGCAGCTTTCAGGGCCCGAACACTGAAGCTTTCTTT
CASSFQGPNTEAFF
>TRBD2|.|TRBV20-1|TRBJ2-3|19
TGCAGTGCTAGAGACCCTGGTGGGACTAGCGGGGGGAACACAGATACGCAGTATTTT
CSARDPGGTSGGNTDTQYF
>TRBD1|many|TRBV19|TRBJ1-1|14
TGTGCCAGTAGCCCAGGGGGCCCGAACACTGAAGCTTTCTTT
CASSPGGPNTEAFF
>.|few|TRBV20-1|TRBJ2-7|13
TGCAGTGCTAGAGTCGTGAGCTCCTACGAGCAGTACTTC
CSARVVSSYEQYF
>.|many|TRBV7-2|TRBJ2-7|15
TGTGCCAGCAGCCCAGGTGCGGGATTTTCTTACGAGCAGTACTTC
CASSPGAGFSYEQYF
>TRBD1|many|TRBV12-3/TRBV12-4|TRBJ1-2|13
TGTGCCAGCAGTTTAGGACAGGGGGCTGGCTACACCTTC
CASSLGQGAGYTF
>.|.|TRBV5-6|TRBJ2-1|17
TGTGCCAGCAGCTTAACCCGGGACACCTATGTCTACAATGAGCAGTTCTTC
CASSLTRDTYVYNEQFF
>.|many|TRBV7-3|TRBJ2-1|17
TGTGCCAGCAGCGCACAGGTAGGGGACGGGCCATACAATGAGCAGTTCTTC
CASSAQVGDGPYNEQFF
>.|.|TRBV20-1|TRBJ1-3|15
TGCAGTGCTAGCAAAGGACAGCCCTCTGGAAACACCATATATTTT
CSASKGQPSGNTIYF
>.|few|TRBV12-5|TRBJ1-2|12
TGTGCTAGTGGTTTGACCTCGGATGGCTACACCTTC
CASGLTSDGYTF
>.|many|TRBV7-2|TRBJ1-6|11
TGTGCCAGCAGCTTAAGTTCACCCCTCCACTTT
CASSLSSPLHF
>.|.|TRBV20-1|TRBJ2-6|16
TGCAGTGCTAGTCGGTTCGGGGAAACTGGGGCCAACGTCCTGACTTTC
CSASRFGETGANVLTF
>TRBD2|.|TRBV28|TRBJ2-3|15
TGTGCCAGCAGTCCTAGCGGGAGAAATGCAGATACGCAGTATTTT
CASSPSGRNADTQYF
>.|.|TRBV29-1|TRBJ1-1|13
TGCAGCGTGGGGATGGACAGCAACACTGAAGCTTTCTTT
CSVGMDSNTEAFF
>.|.|TRBV6-6|TRBJ2-7|16
TGTGCCAGCAGTTACCCCACCGAGAGGGGGGCCTACGAGCAGTACTTC
CASSYPTERGAYEQYF
>.|.|TRBV7-9|TRBJ2-5|13
TGTGCCAGCAGCTTTAGGGGTTCGGAGACCCAGTACTTC
CASSFRGSETQYF